This T cell receptor beta chain was retrieved from a study of blood T cell repertoires in COVID-19. At the level of the study: Samples representing acute and convalescent COVID-19 were sourced from the United States, Italy and Spain. The cDNA or gDNA used as material had been derived from T cells, B-cell-depleted T cells, or PBMCs.

The ends lost 2 bases at V and 0 bases at J; junction bases unmatched: 7. The CDR3 has 17 amino acids. Germline CDR1 SNHLY, CDR2 FYNNEI. Under the authors' procedure: The assay estimated nucleated cells by amplifying reference gene primers. Clones were sequenced by immunoSEQ multiplex PCR, and TCRdb holds only the in-frame ones, with some missing. V, J and clone size are taken as reported in that table, and D and trimming were inferred from the DNA itself. The data show 200,000 to 250,000 clones, around 81% seen once. J is TRBJ1-2 and V is TRBV2, with 9 bases that match TRBD1. Specimen: peripheral blood. This sequence originates from a woman between 65 and 79 years old with acute or convalescent COVID-19. The CDR3 sequence is CASSEKLGTGSNYGYTF. CDR3 DNA: TGTGCCAGCAGTGAAAAATTGGGGACAGGGTCTAACTATGGCTACACCTTC. Looking up the rest from reference TRBV2 and TRBJ1-2 gives the full variable domain: EPEVTQTPSHQVTQMGQEVILRCVPISNHLYFYWYRQILGQKVEFLVSFYNNEISEKSEIFDDQFSVERPDGSNFTLKIRSTKLEDSAMYFCASSEKLGTGSNYGYTFGSGTRLTVV.